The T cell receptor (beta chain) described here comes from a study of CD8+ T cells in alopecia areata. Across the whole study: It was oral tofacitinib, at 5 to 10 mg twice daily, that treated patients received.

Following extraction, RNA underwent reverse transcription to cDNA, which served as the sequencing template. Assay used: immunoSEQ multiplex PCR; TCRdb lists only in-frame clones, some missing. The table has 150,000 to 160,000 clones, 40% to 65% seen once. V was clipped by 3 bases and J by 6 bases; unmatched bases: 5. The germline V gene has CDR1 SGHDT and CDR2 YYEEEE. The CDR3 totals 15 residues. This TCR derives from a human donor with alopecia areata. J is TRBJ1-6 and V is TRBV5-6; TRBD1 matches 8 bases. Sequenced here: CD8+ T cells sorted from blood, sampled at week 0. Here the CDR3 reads CASSWGTGLNSPLHF. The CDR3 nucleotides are TGTGCCAGCAGCTGGGGGACAGGCCTTAATTCACCCCTCCACTTT.